One and the same sample provided the 16 T cell receptor beta chains below, sequenced in a study of T-cell reconstitution after alpha-beta-depleted transplantation in children. Using unique molecular identifiers, the investigators prepared the TCRbeta library. TCRdb reprocessed the PCR reads via MiXCR and lists one record per CDR3 protein. The sample consists of hundreds of thousands of distinct CDR3 sequences, roughly 13% of them appearing once. This sample comprised PBMCs, obtained before TCRalphabeta/CD19-depleted stem cell transplant. These receptors were taken from a girl under 10 years old with congenital amegakaryocytic thrombocytopenia, due to receive a stem cell transplant.

This clonotype was seen many times. The CDR3 DNA reads TGCAGCGTTGGCCAGGGGTCCGATCAGCCCCAGCATTTT. Protein product: CSVGQGSDQPQHF. The chain uses TRBV29-1 and TRBJ1-5, with D maybe TRBD1 (6 bases). The CDR3 totals 13 residues. Germline-derived CDR1 and CDR2 are SQVTM and ANQGSEA. Trimming removed 4 bases from V and 5 bases from J, with 12 bases in between.

In this sample, this clonotype turned up many times. The V gene is TRBV5-1, the J gene TRBJ2-6; maybe TRBD2 (5 bases). The CDR3 runs to 16 residues. V lost 1 base to trimming and J lost 2 bases, with 10 bases between them. Germline CDR1 reads SGHRS; CDR2 reads YFSETQ. The CDR3 protein is CASSLRGNPGANVLTF. In DNA, the CDR3 is TGCGCCAGCAGCTTGCGGGGAAATCCTGGGGCCAACGTCCTGACTTTC.

This clonotype was detected a few times. V is TRBV5-1 and J is TRBJ2-2; D is unresolved. Trimming left V 3 bases short and J 0 bases short, with 15 bases between. Germline CDR1 reads SGHRS; CDR2 reads YFSETQ. This CDR3 contains 17 residues. The CDR3 is CASSSHRQTPNTGELFF. DNA for the CDR3: TGCGCCAGCAGCTCCCACCGGCAGACACCGAACACCGGGGAGCTGTTTTTT.

In its sample, this clonotype was seen many times. V gene TRBV15 combines with J gene TRBJ2-5; no clear D gene. V lost 5 bases to trimming and J lost 2 bases, with 12 bases between them. Germline-derived CDR1 and CDR2 are LNHNV and YYDKDF (reference sequence). CDR3 length equals 14 residues. DNA for the CDR3: TGTGCCACCAGCGGAGTGACCTTACAAGAGACCCAGTACTTC. Amino acids: CATSGVTLQETQYF.

This clonotype turned up a few times. The genes are TRBV6-6 and TRBJ1-1, with D possibly being TRBD1 (5 bases). The CDR3 is made up of 13 amino acids. Germline CDR1 is MNHNY and CDR2 is SVGAGI (reference sequence). With 3 bases removed from V and 8 bases from J, the gap between germline ends came to 13 bases. CDR3: CASSYSRGPEAFF. CDR3 nucleotide sequence: TGTGCCAGCAGTTATAGTAGGGGCCCAGAAGCTTTCTTT.

There are a few counts of this clonotype. This sequence joins TRBV7-2 and TRBJ1-3, with unresolved D. V was clipped by 4 bases and J by 0 bases, with 16 bases between them. This CDR3 spans 17 amino acids. The V gene's germline CDR1 is SGHTA and CDR2 FQGNSA. The CDR3 loop reads CASSSPSGRRSGNTIYF. CDR3 coding DNA: TGTGCCAGCAGCTCGCCCTCCGGCAGACGCTCTGGAAACACCATATATTTT.

This clonotype occurred many times. The chain combines TRBV5-6 with TRBJ2-5; weak D call: TRBD1 (6 bases). Per germline, CDR1 SGHDT and CDR2 YYEEEE. The CDR3 sequence is 14 residues long. Trimming pared 2 bases from V and 7 bases from J, leaving 15 bases between. In nucleotides, the CDR3 is TGTGCCAGCAGCTTCGTGGGGGCGGCGGGGACCCAGTACTTC. Protein product: CASSFVGAAGTQYF.

The V gene is TRBV29-1, the J gene TRBJ2-2; the D gene is possibly TRBD2 (6 bases). Trimming pared 7 bases from V and 5 bases from J, leaving 11 bases between. Germline V gene sequence: CDR1 SQVTM, CDR2 ANQGSEA. The CDR3 totals 12 residues. The CDR3 sequence: CSGGEPTGELFF. The CDR3 nucleotides read TGCAGCGGGGGGGAACCGACCGGGGAGCTGTTTTTT.

This clonotype was recorded at least ten times. The chain carries TRBV18 and TRBJ2-5; D uncertain. Germline values: CDR1 KGHSH, CDR2 LQKENI. The CDR3 has 12 residues. Trimming removed 2 bases at V and 5 bases at J, with 6 bases between. Here the CDR3 DNA reads TGTGCCAGCTCACCAAATAAGGAGACCCAGTACTTC. It yields the protein CASSPNKETQYF.

This clonotype was seen at least ten times. V is TRBV5-1 and J is TRBJ1-1; D gene uncertain. The germline V and J ends were trimmed by 7 bases and 4 bases, with 14 bases remaining between them. The CDR3 extends over 13 amino acids. Germline CDR1 reads SGHRS; CDR2 reads YFSETQ. CDR3 in amino acids: CASLREAGTEAFF. CDR3 coding DNA: TGCGCCAGCTTGCGGGAGGCAGGCACTGAAGCTTTCTTT.

For this clonotype: A much larger clone is a single base away; this may be a read error. V usage is TRBV28 and J usage is TRBJ2-4; 8 bases align to TRBD1. After removal of 6 bases from V and 0 bases from J, the junction contained 19 bases not matched to a gene. The CDR3 is 20 residues long. In germline, CDR1 is MDHEN, CDR2 SYDVKM. This CDR3 is CASRDRVASVRLIAKNIQYF. Here the CDR3 DNA reads TGTGCCAGCAGGGACAGGGTCGCTAGCGTGAGGCTCATAGCCAAAAACATTCAGTACTTC.

V usage is TRBV6-2 or TRBV6-3 and J usage is TRBJ2-1; D is uncertain. This CDR3 is built from 14 residues. Germline CDR1 and CDR2: MNHEY and SVGEGT. V lost 6 bases and J lost 2, with 11 bases in between. The CDR3: CASSPDQPYNEQFF. In nucleotides, the CDR3 is TGTGCCAGCAGCCCCGACCAGCCCTACAATGAGCAGTTCTTC.

Comments on this clonotype: The junction shows a germline mismatch at one end, possibly a read error. This chain links TRBV20-1 with TRBJ2-7; TRBD2 aligns across 7 bases. This CDR3 region has 14 residues. Germline CDR1 is DFQATT and CDR2 is SNEGSKA (reference sequence). For the CDR3, the DNA is TGCAGTGCTAGGCCTAGCGGAAACTCCTACGAGCCGTACTTC. Protein product: CSARPSGNSYEPYF.

This clonotype has ten or more counts. V and J are TRBV5-1 and TRBJ1-6; D is ambiguous. Germline CDR1 and CDR2: SGHRS and YFSETQ. The V end was cut by 5 bases, the J end by 6 bases, with 15 bases between. This CDR3 has 15 residues. The CDR3 nucleotides read TGCGCCAGCAGAAAGCTAAGGGATCCTAATTCACCCCTCCACTTT. It specifies CASRKLRDPNSPLHF.

V is TRBV5-1 and J is TRBJ2-4, with D maybe TRBD2 (6 bases). Germline lookup yields CDR1 SGHRS and CDR2 YFSETQ. This CDR3 has 18 residues. Between the trimmed V and J ends, which lost 0 bases and 6 bases, there was a span of 22 bases. DNA for the CDR3: TGCGCCAGCAGCTTGGTCCCGGGACTGGCATCGAAGGGAAACATTCAGTACTTC. It encodes CASSLVPGLASKGNIQYF.

This clonotype was seen a handful of times. J is TRBJ2-1 and V is TRBV5-1; 9 positions agree with TRBD2. This CDR3 comprises 15 residues. Germline lookup yields CDR1 SGHRS and CDR2 YFSETQ. The trim removed 2 bases at V and 5 bases at J, leaving 5 bases unmatched. The CDR3 protein is CASSFRTSVNNEQFF. CDR3 sequence (DNA): TGCGCCAGCAGCTTTAGGACTAGCGTCAACAATGAGCAGTTCTTC.